This T cell receptor (beta chain) was sequenced in a study of PD-1 blockade in classical Hodgkin lymphoma. Study conclusions and caveats: Before treatment, TCR diversity in newly diagnosed patients was reportedly lower than in healthy donors. CD4+ TCR diversity, unlike CD8+, climbed significantly by C4D1. Nothing has yet pinned down what causes the repertoire differences, possibly disease activity or prior therapy.

Concerning this clone: Its cognate antigen is unknown.

This table comes from immunoSEQ multiplex PCR, and its TCRdb copy is limited to in-frame clones, with some not included. The sample lists approximately 110,000 clones; roughly 89% were seen once. The time point was: cycle 4 day 1 (C4D1), after 6 weeks of nivolumab. All patients experienced relapse after autologous stem cell transplantation, and brentuximab vedotin exposure was variable. This clonotype was obtained from a human donor with classical Hodgkin lymphoma. The source material was peripheral blood mononuclear cells (PBMCs), sampled before the fourth cycle of nivolumab.

In nucleotides, the CDR3 is TGCGCCAGCAGCCGACCAGGGTTGGCAGATACGCAGTATTTT. This encodes CASSRPGLADTQYF. The chain links TRBV4-1 to TRBJ2-3; TRBD1 is a possible D gene (5 bases). The CDR3 is made up of 14 amino acids. Germline CDR1 MGHRA, CDR2 YSYEKL. V was clipped by 4 bases and J by 4 bases, with 12 bases between them.